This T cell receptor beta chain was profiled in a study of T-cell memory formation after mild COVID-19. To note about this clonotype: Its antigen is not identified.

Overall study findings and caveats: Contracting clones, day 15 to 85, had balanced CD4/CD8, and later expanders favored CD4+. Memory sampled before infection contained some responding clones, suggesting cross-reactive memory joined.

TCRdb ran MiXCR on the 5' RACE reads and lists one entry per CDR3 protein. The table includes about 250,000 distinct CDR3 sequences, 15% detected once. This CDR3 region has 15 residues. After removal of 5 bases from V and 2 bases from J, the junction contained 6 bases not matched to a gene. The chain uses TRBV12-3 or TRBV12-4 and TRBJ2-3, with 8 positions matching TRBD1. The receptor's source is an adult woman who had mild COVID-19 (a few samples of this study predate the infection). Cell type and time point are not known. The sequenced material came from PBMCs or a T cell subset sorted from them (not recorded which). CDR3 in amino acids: CASSLRQGNTDTQYF. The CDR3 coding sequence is TGTGCCAGCAGTCTGAGACAGGGGAACACAGATACGCAGTATTTT.